This record looks at one T cell receptor (beta chain) sequence and its context. Its antigen is unknown. Each CDR3 protein gets one entry after TCRdb re-called the reads with MiXCR. This table holds around 500,000 distinct CDR3 sequences, under 55% found once. This CDR3 contains 15 residues. Trimming removed 5 bases from V and 7 bases from J, with 15 bases in between. Germline V gene data show CDR1 as SGHVS and CDR2 as FQNEAQ. These data are taken from a study of T cell repertoires in cytomegalovirus infection. Study-level information: Indications of both CMV infection and matching HLA type were provided by public TCR beta signatures. Study results and caveats: HLA-C-restricted CMV clonotypes gave the most frequent clonotype in two of eight donors. Using cumulative public TCR beta family frequency, the authors identified those who carried CMV together with the relevant HLA.

The origin of this receptor is a human donor in good health (CMV status not recorded). Some clones in this sample may be carry-over from other donors' samples. The V and J genes are TRBV7-8 and TRBJ1-6; D may be TRBD1 (5 bases). Sequenced material: cultured PBMCs, taken from culture after CMV antigen stimulation. As DNA, the CDR3 is TGTGCCAGCAGCCCACCTGGGACGTCGAATTCACCCCTCCACTTT. This sequence encodes CASSPPGTSNSPLHF. Together with reference TRBV7-8 and TRBJ1-6, the CDR3 gives the full variable domain: GAGVSQSPRYKVAKRGQDVALRCDPISGHVSLFWYQQALGQGPEFLTYFQNEAQLDKSGLPSDRFFAERPEGSVSTLKIQRTQQEDSAVYLCASSPPGTSNSPLHFGNGTRLTVT.